The 29 T cell receptor beta chains presented below share a single source sample, sequenced in a study of cytomegalovirus exposure and HLA in healthy donors. The assay was immunoSEQ multiplex PCR, and TCRdb's table has in-frame clones only and misses some. Among 200,000 to 300,000 clones listed, over 75% were seen once. Sequenced input: PBMCs. The receptors originated from a man between 18 and 35 years old in good health and CMV-seropositive.

The genes are TRBV19 and TRBJ2-2, with 8 bases lining up with TRBD1. V was pared by 9 bases and J by 0 bases, with 3 bases of the junction left unmatched. Germline-derived CDR1 and CDR2 are LNHDA and SQIVND (reference sequence). The CDR3 runs to 14 residues. Here the CDR3 reads CASGQGANTGELFF. The CDR3 DNA is TGTGCCAGCGGACAGGGAGCGAACACCGGGGAGCTGTTTTTT.

The chain's CDR3 is CASSEPQGAQETQYF. The CDR3 bases are TGTGCCAGCAGTGAACCCCAGGGGGCCCAAGAGACCCAGTACTTC. The rearrangement joins TRBV2 to TRBJ2-5, with TRBD1 identical over 8 bases. CDR1 is SNHLY and CDR2 is FYNNEI in the germline V gene. The trim removed 2 bases at V and 1 base at J, leaving 3 bases unmatched. This CDR3 is 15 amino acids long.

This chain uses TRBV9 with TRBJ2-1; 7 nucleotides agree with TRBD1. The junction had 4 bases not matched to a gene; V was cut back by 3 bases and J by 4 bases. The CDR3 covers 14 residues. Germline CDR1 SGDLS, CDR2 YYNGEE. The DNA of the CDR3 is TGTGCCAGCAGCGAGGGGGCGCTATACAATGAGCAGTTCTTC. Its translation is CASSEGALYNEQFF.

This clone was observed once. The genes are TRBV5-1 and TRBJ2-1; 8 nucleotides match TRBD2. This CDR3 has 15 amino acids. The germline gives CDR1 SGHRS, CDR2 YFSETQ. With V trimmed by 0 bases and J by 8 bases, 7 bases remained unmatched. The CDR3 region has the DNA TGCGCCAGCAGCTTGGGTACAGCGGGAGTAGATGAGCAGTTCTTC. Its translation: CASSLGTAGVDEQFF. The full variable domain, its missing parts supplied by reference TRBV5-1 and TRBJ2-1, is KAGVTQTPRYLIKTRGQQVTLSCSPISGHRSVSWYQQTPGQGLQFLFEYFSETQRNKGNFPGRFSGRQFSNSRSEMNVSTLELGDSALYLCASSLGTAGVDEQFFGPGTRLTVL.

The CDR3 nucleotides are TGTGCCAGCAGCCCACGTCGATACGGGGACCAAGAGACCCAGTACTTC. Its translation: CASSPRRYGDQETQYF. The J gene is TRBJ2-5, the V gene TRBV2; D may be TRBD2 (5 bases). V was shortened by 6 bases and J by 0 bases, with 17 bases between the two germline ends. Germline assignment: CDR1 SNHLY and CDR2 FYNNEI. CDR3 length: 16 residues.

This rearrangement joins TRBV2 to TRBJ2-2, with D perhaps TRBD2 (5 bases). The CDR3 totals 14 residues. Germline lookup yields CDR1 SNHLY and CDR2 FYNNEI. V gave up 8 bases and J gave up 5 bases, with 15 bases separating them. The CDR3 reads CASWSGVSTGELFF. The CDR3 DNA reads as TGTGCCAGCTGGTCCGGGGTTAGTACCGGGGAGCTGTTTTTT.

The V call is TRBV6-6, the J call TRBJ2-1; no clear D gene. The ends were cut back, 0 bases at V and 9 bases at J, with 9 bases in the middle. Germline values: CDR1 MNHNY, CDR2 SVGAGI (reference sequence). The CDR3 loop spans 13 amino acids. In DNA form, the CDR3 reads TGTGCCAGCAGTTACTCGATCCAGCGTGAGCAGTTCTTC. This codes for CASSYSIQREQFF.

The rearrangement uses TRBV4-3 and TRBJ1-2, with D possibly being TRBD1 (6 bases). Per the germline V gene, CDR1 is LGHNA and CDR2 is YSLEER. The length of the CDR3 is 17 residues. V gave up 1 base and J gave up 4 bases, with 19 bases separating them. In DNA form, the CDR3 reads TGCGCCAGCAGCCAAGTATGGTCGCCGGGGGCCAGCTATGGCTACACCTTC. Translating it yields CASSQVWSPGASYGYTF.

The chain joins TRBV6-1 to TRBJ2-7; D is unclear. The CDR3 extends over 13 amino acids. Germline loops: CDR1 MNHNS, CDR2 SASEGT. Trimming cost V 8 bases and J 0 bases, with 11 bases left between them. For the CDR3, the DNA is TGTGCCAGCTCGAAGGCGAGCTCCTACGAGCAGTACTTC. It encodes CASSKASSYEQYF.

This clone was seen more than once but under ten times. This chain links TRBV19 with TRBJ1-3; 7 bases fit TRBD1. The V and J ends lost 8 bases and 4 bases, in that order; junction bases with no gene match: 2. Germline CDR1 and CDR2: LNHDA and SQIVND (reference sequence). The CDR3 loop spans 12 amino acids. The DNA for the CDR3 is TGTGCCAGTGGGGGACAGGGAAACACCATATATTTT. Encoded protein: CASGGQGNTIYF.

This rearrangement joins TRBV2 to TRBJ2-7, with 7 positions matching TRBD2. Germline V CDR1 and CDR2: SNHLY, FYNNEI. This CDR3 region has 13 residues. Germline trimming cut 4 bases from V and 5 bases from J; bases unmatched to any gene: 5. CDR3 amino acids: CASSGGRANEQYF. CDR3 sequence (DNA): TGTGCCAGCAGTGGTGGGAGGGCTAACGAGCAGTACTTC.

In this sample, this clone turned up many times. This chain uses TRBV10-3 with TRBJ1-5; D remains ambiguous. Trimming left V 0 bases short and J 6 bases short, with 12 bases between. Germline V CDR1 and CDR2: ENHRY, SYGVKD. CDR3 length equals 15 residues. CDR3 DNA sequence: TGTGCCATCAGTGAGTCGACGAGTAATGGTCAGCCCCAGCATTTT. Translation gives CAISESTSNGQPQHF.

V usage is TRBV5-1 and J usage is TRBJ2-2; possibly TRBD2 for D (5 bases). Deletions cut 4 bases from V and 2 bases from J, with 6 bases between. The CDR3 loop spans 13 amino acids. The germline V gene has CDR1 SGHRS and CDR2 YFSETQ. The CDR3 coding sequence is TGCGCCAGCAGCCGGACTAACACCGGGGAGCTGTTTTTT. Its protein is CASSRTNTGELFF. The variable domain in full, with the rest retrieved from reference TRBV5-1 and TRBJ2-2, is KAGVTQTPRYLIKTRGQQVTLSCSPISGHRSVSWYQQTPGQGLQFLFEYFSETQRNKGNFPGRFSGRQFSNSRSEMNVSTLELGDSALYLCASSRTNTGELFFGEGSRLTVL.

There are many counts of this clone. The chain carries TRBV7-6 and TRBJ2-7; 7 bases are a match to TRBD2. There are 19 residues in the CDR3. V dropped 5 bases and J dropped 7; count of bases not matched to a gene: 26. CDR1 is SGHVS and CDR2 is FNYEAQ in the germline V gene. The CDR3, as DNA: TGTGCCAGCAGCATTGTTCCTCCCGGAAGGGACTATCTGGGCGAGGAGCAGTACTTC. Amino acids: CASSIVPPGRDYLGEEQYF.

This chain links TRBV2 with TRBJ2-7, with 7 bases lining up with TRBD1. The germline gives CDR1 SNHLY, CDR2 FYNNEI. This CDR3 contains 12 residues. With V trimmed by 8 bases and J by 5 bases, 6 bases remained unmatched. Here the CDR3 reads CASEGQSDEQYF. The CDR3 DNA is TGTGCCAGCGAGGGACAGTCGGACGAGCAGTACTTC.

This chain uses TRBV5-4 with TRBJ2-5, with D maybe TRBD2 (7 bases). The V gene's germline CDR1 is SGHNT and CDR2 YYREEE (reference sequence). Trimming removed 1 base from V and 2 bases from J, with 9 bases in between. The CDR3 is made up of 14 amino acids. CDR3 coding DNA: TGTGCCAGCAGCTTGAGGGGGGGACAAGAGACCCAGTACTTC. Translation gives CASSLRGGQETQYF. The complete variable domain, with remaining parts taken from reference TRBV5-4 and TRBJ2-5, reads ETGVTQSPTHLIKTRGQQVTLRCSSQSGHNTVSWYQQALGQGPQFIFQYYREEENGRGNFPPRFSGLQFPNYSSELNVNALELDDSALYLCASSLRGGQETQYFGPGTRLLVL.

The chain joins TRBV5-1 to TRBJ2-7, with D possibly called TRBD1 or TRBD2 (5 bases each). The germline CDR1 and CDR2 sequences are SGHRS and YFSETQ. V shed 3 bases and J shed 0 bases, with 13 bases lying between them. The CDR3 spans 15 residues. CDR3 DNA: TGCGCCAGCAGCTCAGGGACCCTACCCTCCTACGAGCAGTACTTC. Its protein is CASSSGTLPSYEQYF.

The sample holds a few counts of this clone. V gene TRBV6-1 combines with J gene TRBJ1-5; D possibly corresponds to TRBD1 (5 bases). V was clipped by 7 bases and J by 6 bases, with 16 bases between them. Germline loops: CDR1 MNHNS, CDR2 SASEGT. CDR3 size: 14 residues. The CDR3 DNA sequence: TGTGCCAGCATTTCCGGAGGGGATCCTCAGCCCCAGCATTTT. Amino acid sequence: CASISGGDPQPQHF.

This chain connects TRBV14 to TRBJ2-7; no definite D call. The germline gives CDR1 SGHDN, CDR2 FVKESK. The CDR3 totals 15 residues. Between the trimmed V and J ends, which lost 4 bases and 3 bases, there was a span of 16 bases. CDR3 DNA: TGTGCCAGCAGCCGAGGACCTCCAACCTACTACGAGCAGTACTTC. Residues: CASSRGPPTYYEQYF. The whole variable domain, remainder taken from reference TRBV14 and TRBJ2-7, is EAGVTQFPSHSVIEKGQTVTLRCDPISGHDNLYWYRRVMGKEIKFLLHFVKESKQDESGMPNNRFLAERTGGTYSTLKVQPAELEDSGVYFCASSRGPPTYYEQYFGPGTRLTVT.

V and J are TRBV10-3 and TRBJ2-7; D is possibly TRBD2 (6 bases). The CDR3 has 16 residues. Germline lookup yields CDR1 ENHRY and CDR2 SYGVKD. Between the trimmed V and J ends, which lost 10 bases and 0 bases, there was a span of 22 bases. Here the CDR3 DNA reads TGTGCCACGAACCGGGACTTCCCCACGACCTCCTACGAGCAGTACTTC. Translation gives CATNRDFPTTSYEQYF.

The chain is built from TRBV5-1 and TRBJ2-7; 8 nucleotides agree with TRBD1. CDR3 length equals 14 residues. CDR1 is SGHRS and CDR2 is YFSETQ in the germline V gene. Losses at the gene ends were 3 bases for V and 5 bases for J; bases not matched to a gene: 7. The CDR3 sequence is CASSWAGGPDEQYF. The DNA for the CDR3 is TGCGCCAGCAGCTGGGCAGGGGGCCCGGACGAGCAGTACTTC.

J is TRBJ2-3 and V is TRBV13; 7 bases align to TRBD1. CDR3 length: 15 residues. The V gene end was trimmed by 5 bases and the J gene end by 0 bases; junction bases not matched to a gene: 5. The V gene's germline CDR1 is PRHDT and CDR2 FYEKMQ (reference sequence). CDR3 in amino acids: CASSLRGPSTDTQYF. The CDR3 nucleotides read TGTGCCAGCAGCCTAAGGGGGCCTAGCACAGATACGCAGTATTTT.

Details on this clone: Other DNA sequences within the sample encode an identical CDR3. V gene TRBV7-9 combines with J gene TRBJ2-7; the match to TRBD1 covers 10 bases. CDR3 length: 14 residues. The V gene's germline CDR1 is SEHNR and CDR2 FQNEAQ (reference sequence). Trimming removed 2 bases from V and 7 bases from J; junction bases left unmatched: 5. CDR3 sequence reads: CASSLSGTGVEQYF. DNA for the CDR3: TGTGCCAGCAGCTTATCCGGGACAGGGGTTGAGCAGTACTTC.

The V call is TRBV9, the J call TRBJ2-3; D not certain. V was clipped by 1 base and J by 6 bases, with 9 bases between them. The CDR3 covers 13 residues. Germline CDR1 SGDLS, CDR2 YYNGEE. The CDR3 DNA sequence: TGTGCCAGCAGCGTATCATTTCGGGATACGCAGTATTTT. This encodes CASSVSFRDTQYF.

The J gene is TRBJ2-3, the V gene TRBV9, with TRBD2 matching 7 bases. CDR3 length: 16 amino acids. CDR1 is SGDLS and CDR2 is YYNGEE in the germline V gene. V shed 0 bases and J 4 bases; nucleotides not matched to a gene: 8. CDR3 nucleotides: TGTGCCAGCAGCGTAGCAAGAGGACTAGGCGCAGATACGCAGTATTTT. It codes for CASSVARGLGADTQYF.

V gene TRBV30 combines with J gene TRBJ1-1; 7 bases are a match to TRBD1. The germline gives CDR1 GTSNPN, CDR2 SVGIG (reference sequence). After removal of 3 bases from V and 1 base from J, the junction contained 5 bases not matched to a gene. The CDR3 has 14 amino acids. The CDR3 region has the DNA TGTGCCTGGAGCTACAGGGGATCGAACACTGAAGCTTTCTTT. Amino acids: CAWSYRGSNTEAFF.

This chain links TRBV28 with TRBJ2-7; D ambiguous. V gave up 3 bases and J gave up 2 bases, with 17 bases separating them. Per germline, CDR1 MDHEN and CDR2 SYDVKM. The CDR3 spans 16 residues. This chain's CDR3 is CASSFGRGSVTYEQYF. CDR3 bases: TGTGCCAGCAGTTTTGGCCGAGGCAGCGTTACCTACGAGCAGTACTTC.

The chain carries TRBV30 and TRBJ2-1, with TRBD2 matching over 8 bases. With V trimmed by 3 bases and J by 4 bases, 5 bases remained unmatched. The CDR3 is 14 amino acids. CDR1 is GTSNPN, CDR2 SVGIG, per germline (reference sequence). The CDR3 region is CAWSSGTSYNEQFF. For the CDR3, the DNA is TGTGCCTGGAGCTCGGGGACTAGTTACAATGAGCAGTTCTTC.

The V and J genes are TRBV6-1 and TRBJ2-3; 11 bases map to TRBD2. The CDR3 is 16 amino acids. The ends lost 3 bases at V and 2 bases at J; junction bases unmatched: 4. In germline, CDR1 is MNHNS, CDR2 SASEGT. CDR3 nucleotide sequence: TGTGCCAGCAGTGAGTTTAGCGGGAGGGCCACAGATACGCAGTATTTT. Protein: CASSEFSGRATDTQYF.